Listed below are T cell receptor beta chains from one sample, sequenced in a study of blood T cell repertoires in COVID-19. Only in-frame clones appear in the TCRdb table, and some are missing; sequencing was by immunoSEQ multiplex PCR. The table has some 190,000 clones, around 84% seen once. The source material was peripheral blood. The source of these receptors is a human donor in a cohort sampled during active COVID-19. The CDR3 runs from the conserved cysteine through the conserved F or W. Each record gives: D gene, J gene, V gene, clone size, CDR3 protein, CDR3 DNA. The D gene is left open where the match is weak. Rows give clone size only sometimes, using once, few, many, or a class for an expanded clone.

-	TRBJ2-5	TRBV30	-	CAWSELPRGTQYF	TGTGCCTGGAGTGAACTACCAAGAGGGACCCAGTACTTC
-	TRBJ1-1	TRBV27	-	CASSSVNTEAFF	TGTGCCAGCAGTTCAGTGAACACTGAAGCTTTCTTT
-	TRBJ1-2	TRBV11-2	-	CASSLRTGRQGYGYTF	TGTGCCAGCAGCTTGAGGACCGGGAGGCAGGGCTATGGCTACACCTTC
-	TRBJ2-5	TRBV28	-	CASRAQETQYF	TGTGCCAGCAGGGCTCAAGAGACCCAGTACTTC
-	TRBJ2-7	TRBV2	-	CASSNLGTFSIRTYEQYF	TGTGCCAGCAGTAATCTCGGGACATTCTCGATCAGGACCTACGAGCAGTACTTC
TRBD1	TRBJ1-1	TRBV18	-	CASSPRQGAAFF	TGTGCCAGCTCTCCCAGACAGGGCGCAGCTTTCTTT
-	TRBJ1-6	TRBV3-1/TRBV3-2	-	CASSQASVISPLHF	TGTGCCAGCAGCCAGGCTTCAGTCATTTCACCCCTCCACTTT
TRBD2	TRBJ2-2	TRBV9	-	CASSSIAGTNTGELFF	TGTGCCAGCAGCTCAATAGCGGGAACGAACACCGGGGAGCTGTTTTTT
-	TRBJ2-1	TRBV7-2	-	CASSFEVRTGLF	TGTGCCAGCAGCTTTGAGGTCCGAACAGGGCTCTTC
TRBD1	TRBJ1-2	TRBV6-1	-	CASSELGTAYGYTF	TGTGCCAGCAGTGAACTTGGGACAGCATATGGCTACACCTTC
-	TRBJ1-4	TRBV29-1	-	CSVEDRAATNEKLFF	TGCAGCGTTGAAGACAGGGCTGCAACTAATGAAAAACTGTTTTTT
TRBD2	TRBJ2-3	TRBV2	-	CASRPRTSGWGDTQYF	TGTGCCAGCAGGCCTAGGACTAGCGGGTGGGGAGATACGCAGTATTTT
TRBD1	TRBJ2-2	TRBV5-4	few	CASSPGTGGTGELFF	TGTGCCAGCAGCCCCGGGACAGGGGGAACCGGGGAGCTGTTTTTT
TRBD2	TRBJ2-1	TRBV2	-	CASSEVLAGVGEQFF	TGTGCCAGCAGTGAGGTTCTAGCGGGGGTTGGTGAGCAGTTCTTC
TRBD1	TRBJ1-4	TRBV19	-	CASSPLTGEEKLFF	TGTGCCAGTAGTCCTCTGACAGGGGAGGAAAAACTGTTTTTT
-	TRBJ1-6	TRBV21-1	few	CASRKTKNRENSYNSPLHF	TGTGCCAGCAGAAAGACGAAAAACAGGGAAAACTCCTATAATTCACCCCTCCACTTT
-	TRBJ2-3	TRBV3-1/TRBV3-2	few	CASSQDGGGDTQYF	TGTGCCAGCAGCCAAGACGGCGGTGGGGATACGCAGTATTTT
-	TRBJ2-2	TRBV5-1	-	CASNPGQNTGELFF	TGCGCCAGCAACCCGGGACAAAACACCGGGGAGCTGTTTTTT
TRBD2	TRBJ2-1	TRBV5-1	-	CASSSRTSGSYEQFF	TGCGCCAGCAGCTCTCGGACTAGCGGGAGCTATGAGCAGTTCTTC
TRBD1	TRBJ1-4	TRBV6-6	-	CASSRISGTGSEKLFF	TGTGCCAGCAGTCGAATATCCGGGACAGGGAGTGAAAAACTGTTTTTT
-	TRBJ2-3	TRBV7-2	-	CASSLEGVGTDTQYF	TGTGCCAGCAGCTTAGAAGGGGTGGGGACAGATACGCAGTATTTT
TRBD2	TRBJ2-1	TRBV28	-	CASSLAGGYNEQFF	TGTGCCAGCAGCTTAGCGGGAGGATACAATGAGCAGTTCTTC
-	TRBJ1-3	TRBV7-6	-	CASSPAQAGAGNTIYF	TGTGCCAGCAGCCCTGCCCAGGCGGGGGCTGGAAACACCATATATTTT
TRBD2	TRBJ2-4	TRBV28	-	CASSEPGLVGVKNIQYF	TGTGCCAGCAGTGAACCGGGACTAGTCGGGGTCAAAAACATTCAGTACTTC
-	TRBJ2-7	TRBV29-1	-	CSVGRGHEQYF	TGCAGCGTTGGGAGGGGCCACGAGCAGTACTTC
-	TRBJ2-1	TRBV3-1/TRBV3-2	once	CASSQVRGEQFF	TGTGCCAGCAGCCAAGTACGGGGTGAGCAGTTCTTC
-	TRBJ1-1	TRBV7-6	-	CASSLSPGNTEAFF	TGTGCCAGCAGCTTAAGTCCGGGAAACACTGAAGCTTTCTTT
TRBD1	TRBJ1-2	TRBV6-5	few	CASSYSRAGGAGGYTF	TGTGCCAGCAGTTACTCGAGGGCAGGGGGCGCGGGTGGCTACACCTTC
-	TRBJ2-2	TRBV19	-	CASSILTGELFF	TGTGCCAGTAGTATTTTAACCGGGGAGCTGTTTTTT
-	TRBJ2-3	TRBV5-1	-	CASMGLAIAGDTQYF	TGCGCCAGCATGGGTTTGGCCATCGCAGGGGATACGCAGTATTTT
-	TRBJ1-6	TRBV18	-	CASSSREGNSPLHF	TGTGCCAGCTCAAGCAGGGAGGGGAATTCACCCCTCCACTTT
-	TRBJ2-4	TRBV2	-	CASSLGGGTGFGAKNIQYF	TGTGCCAGCAGTCTTGGGGGGGGCACAGGGTTTGGTGCCAAAAACATTCAGTACTTC
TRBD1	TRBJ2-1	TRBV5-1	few	CASSLEGGEGEQFF	TGCGCCAGCAGCTTGGAAGGGGGCGAAGGTGAGCAGTTCTTC
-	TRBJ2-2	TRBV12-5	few	CASRGTANTGELFF	TGTGCTAGTCGAGGCACGGCGAACACCGGGGAGCTGTTTTTT
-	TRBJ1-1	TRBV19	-	CASSRDPDTEAFF	TGTGCCAGTAGTAGAGATCCCGACACTGAAGCTTTCTTT
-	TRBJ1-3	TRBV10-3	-	CAINPVISGNTIYF	TGTGCCATCAACCCAGTAATCTCTGGAAACACCATATATTTT
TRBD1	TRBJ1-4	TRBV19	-	CATRPGTGQTELFF	TGTGCCACCCGCCCCGGGACAGGGCAAACGGAACTGTTTTTT
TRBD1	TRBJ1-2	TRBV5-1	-	CASSFRGTGNGYTF	TGCGCCAGCAGCTTCCGCGGGACAGGGAATGGCTACACCTTC
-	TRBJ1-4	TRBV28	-	CASSNLRGGNEKLFF	TGTGCCAGCAGTAACCTGAGGGGGGGGAATGAAAAACTGTTTTTT
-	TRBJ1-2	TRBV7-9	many	CASSPPSIRANYGYTF	TGTGCCAGCAGCCCCCCATCGATAAGAGCTAACTATGGCTACACCTTC
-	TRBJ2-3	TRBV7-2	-	CASSPRVSTDTQYF	TGTGCCAGCAGCCCGAGAGTAAGCACAGATACGCAGTATTTT
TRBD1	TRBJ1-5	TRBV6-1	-	CASSDQTGGVGQPQHF	TGTGCCAGCAGTGACCAGACAGGGGGCGTGGGTCAGCCCCAGCATTTT
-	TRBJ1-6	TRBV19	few	CASSSTVSESPLHF	TGTGCCAGTAGTTCGACAGTCTCGGAGTCACCCCTCCACTTT
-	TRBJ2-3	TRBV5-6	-	CATKRHGQRYTDTQYF	TGTGCCACCAAAAGGCATGGACAGCGATACACAGATACGCAGTATTTT
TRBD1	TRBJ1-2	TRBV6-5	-	CASSLTGGRDGYTF	TGTGCCAGCAGTTTGACAGGGGGCAGGGATGGCTACACCTTC